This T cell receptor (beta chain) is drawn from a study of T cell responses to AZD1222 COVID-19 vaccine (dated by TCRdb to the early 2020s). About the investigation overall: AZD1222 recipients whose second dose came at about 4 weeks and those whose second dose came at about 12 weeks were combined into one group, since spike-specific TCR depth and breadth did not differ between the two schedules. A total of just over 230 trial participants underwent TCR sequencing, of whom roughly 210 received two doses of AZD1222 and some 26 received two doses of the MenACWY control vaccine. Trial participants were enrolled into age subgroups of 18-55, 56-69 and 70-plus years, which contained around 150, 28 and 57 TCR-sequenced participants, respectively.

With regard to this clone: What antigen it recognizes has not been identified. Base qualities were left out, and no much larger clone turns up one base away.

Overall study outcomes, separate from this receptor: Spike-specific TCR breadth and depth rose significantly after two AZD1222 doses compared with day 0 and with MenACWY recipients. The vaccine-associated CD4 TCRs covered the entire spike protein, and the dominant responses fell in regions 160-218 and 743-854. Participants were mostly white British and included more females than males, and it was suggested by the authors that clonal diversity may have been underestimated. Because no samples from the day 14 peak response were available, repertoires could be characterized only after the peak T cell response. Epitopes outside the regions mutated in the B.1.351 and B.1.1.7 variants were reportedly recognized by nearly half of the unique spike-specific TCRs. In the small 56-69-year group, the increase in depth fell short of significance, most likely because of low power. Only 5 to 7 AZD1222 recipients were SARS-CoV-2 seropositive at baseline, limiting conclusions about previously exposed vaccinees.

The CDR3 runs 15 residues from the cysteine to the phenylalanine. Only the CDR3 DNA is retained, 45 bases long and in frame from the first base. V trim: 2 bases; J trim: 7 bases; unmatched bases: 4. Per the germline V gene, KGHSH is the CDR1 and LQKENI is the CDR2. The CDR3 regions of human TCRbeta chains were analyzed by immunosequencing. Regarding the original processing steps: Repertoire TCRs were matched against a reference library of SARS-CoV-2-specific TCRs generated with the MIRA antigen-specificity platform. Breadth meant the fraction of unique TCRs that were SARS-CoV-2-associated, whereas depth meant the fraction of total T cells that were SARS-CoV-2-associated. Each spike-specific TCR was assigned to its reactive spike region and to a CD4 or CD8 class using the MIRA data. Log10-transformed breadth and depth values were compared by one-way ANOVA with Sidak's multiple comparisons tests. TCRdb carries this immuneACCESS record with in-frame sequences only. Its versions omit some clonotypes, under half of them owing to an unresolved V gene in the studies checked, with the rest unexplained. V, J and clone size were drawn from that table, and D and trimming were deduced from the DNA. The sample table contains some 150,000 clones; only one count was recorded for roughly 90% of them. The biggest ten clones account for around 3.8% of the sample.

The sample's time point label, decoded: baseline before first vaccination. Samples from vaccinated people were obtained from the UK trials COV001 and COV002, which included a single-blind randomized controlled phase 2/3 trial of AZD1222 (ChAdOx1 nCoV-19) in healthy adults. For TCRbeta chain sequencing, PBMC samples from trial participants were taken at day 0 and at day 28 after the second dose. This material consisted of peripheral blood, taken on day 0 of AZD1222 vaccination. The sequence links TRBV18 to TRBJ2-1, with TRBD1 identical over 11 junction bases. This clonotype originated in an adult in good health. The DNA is TGTGCCAGCTCACCAACCGGGACAGGGGGAAATGAGCAGTTCTTC. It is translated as CASSPTGTGGNEQFF.